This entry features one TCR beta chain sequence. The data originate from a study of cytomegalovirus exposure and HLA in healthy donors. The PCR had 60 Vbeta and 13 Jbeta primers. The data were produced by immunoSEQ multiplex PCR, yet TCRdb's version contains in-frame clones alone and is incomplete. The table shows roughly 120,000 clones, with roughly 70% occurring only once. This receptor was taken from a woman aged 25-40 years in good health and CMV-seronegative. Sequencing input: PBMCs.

The chain's CDR3 is CASSLLKNTEAFF. The CDR3 DNA reads as TGTGCCAGCAGCCTCCTAAAGAACACTGAAGCTTTCTTT. The chain uses TRBV13 and TRBJ1-1, with D unresolved. The CDR3 sequence is 13 residues long. The V gene's germline CDR1 is PRHDT and CDR2 FYEKMQ (reference sequence). V dropped 5 bases and J dropped 1 base, with 8 bases sitting between them.